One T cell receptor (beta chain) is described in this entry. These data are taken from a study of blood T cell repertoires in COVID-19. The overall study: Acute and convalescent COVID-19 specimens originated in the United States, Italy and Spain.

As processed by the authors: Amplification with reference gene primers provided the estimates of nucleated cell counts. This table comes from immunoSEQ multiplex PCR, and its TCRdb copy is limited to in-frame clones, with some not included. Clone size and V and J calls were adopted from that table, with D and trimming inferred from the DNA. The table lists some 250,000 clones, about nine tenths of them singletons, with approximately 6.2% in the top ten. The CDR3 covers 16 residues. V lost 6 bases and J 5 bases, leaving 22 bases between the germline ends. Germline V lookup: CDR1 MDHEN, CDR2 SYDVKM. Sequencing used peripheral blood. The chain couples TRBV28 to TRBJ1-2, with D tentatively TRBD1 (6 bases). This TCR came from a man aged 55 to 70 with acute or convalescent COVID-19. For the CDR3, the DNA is TGTGCCAGCAGCCCCACCCCCGGACAGCCCGGGTATGGCTACACCTTC. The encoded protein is CASSPTPGQPGYGYTF.